The 22 T cell receptor beta chains below all came from one sample that was sequenced in a study of Tregs in tolerant kidney transplant recipients. Assay used: immunoSEQ multiplex PCR; TCRdb lists only in-frame clones, some missing. The sample includes approximately 99,000 clones, nearly 90% seen only once; the top ten take 0.34%. This material consisted of CD4+ T cells from blood, taken before the transplant. All receptors come from a human donor who received a combined kidney and bone marrow transplant.

This chain links TRBV7-2 with TRBJ1-2, with D possibly TRBD1 on 6 matching bases. In germline, CDR1 is SGHTA, CDR2 FQGNSA. This CDR3 comprises 16 residues. The V end lost 11 bases, the J end lost 1 base, and 23 bases lay between the germline ends. The CDR3, as DNA: TGTGCCTCGAATCTCGTACAGGGTGGCGGTAACTATGGCTACACCTTC. This encodes CASNLVQGGGNYGYTF. Full variable domain (rest looked up from reference TRBV7-2 and TRBJ1-2): GAGVSQSPSNKVTEKGKDVELRCDPISGHTALYWYRQSLGQGLEFLIYFQGNSAPDKSGLPSDRFSAERTGGSVSTLTIQRTQQEDSAVYLCASNLVQGGGNYGYTFGSGTRLTVV.

The genes are TRBV7-9 and TRBJ1-5, with D perhaps TRBD1 (5 bases). The V and J ends lost 0 bases and 4 bases respectively, with 10 bases between them. There are 15 residues in the CDR3. Per the germline V gene, CDR1 is SEHNR and CDR2 is FQNEAQ (reference sequence). This CDR3 reads CASSLAQGPNQPQHF. The CDR3, as DNA: TGTGCCAGCAGCTTAGCCCAGGGTCCAAATCAGCCCCAGCATTTT.

This chain links TRBV2 with TRBJ1-2; 7 bases align to TRBD1. Germline V gene sequence: CDR1 SNHLY, CDR2 FYNNEI. CDR3 size: 11 residues. Germline trimming cut 6 bases from V and 7 bases from J; bases unmatched to any gene: 2. The CDR3 sequence is CASRAGGGYTF. The CDR3, as DNA: TGTGCCAGCAGGGCAGGGGGTGGCTACACCTTC.

This sequence joins TRBV7-2 and TRBJ2-7, with a tentative D call TRBD2 (6 bases). The V and J ends lost 5 bases and 2 bases respectively, with 19 bases between them. CDR3 length equals 16 residues. The germline V gene has CDR1 SGHTA and CDR2 FQGNSA. CDR3 sequence: CASSPSGGRVPYEQYF. The CDR3 bases are TGTGCCAGCAGCCCTTCCGGGGGAAGGGTTCCCTACGAGCAGTACTTC.

The chain recombines TRBV27 with TRBJ1-5; D is possibly TRBD1 (5 bases). Trimming removed 4 bases at V and 7 bases at J, with 20 bases between. Germline loops: CDR1 MNHEY, CDR2 SMNVEV (reference sequence). This CDR3 is built from 16 residues. The CDR3: CASSSLGPRQGQPQHF. CDR3 DNA: TGTGCCAGCAGTTCCCTCGGACCCCGGCAGGGACAGCCCCAGCATTTT.

The chain uses TRBV19 and TRBJ2-1; the D gene is possibly TRBD2 (7 bases). CDR3 length equals 12 residues. Looked up from germline, CDR1 is LNHDA and CDR2 is SQIVND (reference sequence). V lost 9 bases, J lost 7 bases, and 13 bases lay in between. The CDR3 region has the DNA TGTGCCAGCCCTAGGGGGGGGAATGAGCAGTTCTTC. Protein: CASPRGGNEQFF. Supplemented by reference TRBV19 and TRBJ2-1, the full variable domain reads DGGITQSPKYLFRKEGQNVTLSCEQNLNHDAMYWYRQDPGQGLRLIYYSQIVNDFQKGDIAEGYSVSREKKESFPLTVTSAQKNPTAFYLCASPRGGNEQFFGPGTRLTVL.

The chain has TRBV6-1 and TRBJ2-1, with D perhaps TRBD2 (6 bases). The CDR3 covers 15 residues. V shed 4 bases and J shed 4 bases, with 14 bases lying between them. Germline CDR1 is MNHNS and CDR2 is SASEGT. This CDR3 reads CASSVGLLIYNEQFF. CDR3 in DNA: TGTGCCAGCAGTGTGGGACTCCTTATATACAATGAGCAGTTCTTC.

V and J are TRBV5-1 and TRBJ2-5; D might be TRBD1 (6 bases). With 0 bases removed from V and 5 bases from J, the gap between germline ends came to 11 bases. Per germline, CDR1 SGHRS and CDR2 YFSETQ. This CDR3 is 14 amino acids long. In DNA, the CDR3 is TGCGCCAGCAGCTTGGGGGGGCCCAAGGAGACCCAGTACTTC. Amino acid sequence: CASSLGGPKETQYF.

The rearrangement uses TRBV5-6 and TRBJ1-6, with D uncertain. Per the germline V gene, CDR1 is SGHDT and CDR2 is YYEEEE. Trimming removed 0 bases at V and 10 bases at J, with 14 bases between. CDR3 length equals 15 residues. CDR3: CASSLVRSVRSPLHF. The CDR3 DNA is TGTGCCAGCAGCTTGGTACGGTCCGTCCGCTCACCCCTCCACTTT.

The chain combines TRBV19 with TRBJ1-2; D gene uncertain. Germline V lookup: CDR1 LNHDA, CDR2 SQIVND (reference sequence). V lost 3 bases and J lost 4, with 9 bases in between. The CDR3 loop spans 13 amino acids. The CDR3, as DNA: TGTGCCAGTAGTATTAGAGGGAGCTATGGCTACACCTTC. Protein sequence: CASSIRGSYGYTF.

V gene TRBV5-4 combines with J gene TRBJ1-2; 7 nucleotides match TRBD1. Germline CDR1 SGHNT, CDR2 YYREEE (reference sequence). After removal of 0 bases from V and 5 bases from J, the junction contained 4 bases not matched to a gene. The length of the CDR3 is 14 residues. The CDR3 protein is CASSLEGAGYGYTF. DNA for the CDR3: TGTGCCAGCAGCTTGGAGGGGGCGGGTTATGGCTACACCTTC.

This clone was detected only once. The chain uses TRBV6-1 and TRBJ2-7, with 9 nucleotides matching TRBD1. The V and J ends lost 6 bases and 3 bases, in that order; junction bases with no gene match: 9. This CDR3 has 15 residues. Germline CDR1 MNHNS, CDR2 SASEGT. This CDR3 reads CASREGQGRLYEQYF. The CDR3 DNA follows: TGTGCCAGCAGGGAGGGACAGGGCCGTCTCTACGAGCAGTACTTC.

V and J are TRBV9 and TRBJ2-5; TRBD1 aligns across 7 bases. Unmatched junction bases numbered 10, after V lost 3 bases and J lost 5 bases. CDR1 and CDR2 (germline): SGDLS, YYNGEE. This CDR3 is 15 amino acids long. The CDR3 loop is CASSATGVGVETQYF. The CDR3 bases are TGTGCCAGCAGCGCAACAGGGGTGGGAGTGGAGACCCAGTACTTC.

The chain employs TRBV6-6 and TRBJ2-3, with TRBD2 as a possible D gene (5 bases). The V gene's germline CDR1 is MNHNY and CDR2 SVGAGI (reference sequence). This CDR3 comprises 13 residues. V shed 5 bases and J shed 3 bases, with 9 bases lying between them. The CDR3 loop reads CASSGGRTDTQYF. The CDR3 nucleotides read TGTGCCAGCAGTGGCGGGCGGACAGATACGCAGTATTTT.

In this sample, this clone turned up once. The rearrangement joins TRBV9 to TRBJ2-5; 9 positions agree with TRBD2. The junction had 9 bases not matched to a gene; V was cut back by 4 bases and J by 5 bases. This CDR3 region has 15 residues. Germline V gene data show CDR1 as SGDLS and CDR2 as YYNGEE. The CDR3 here is CASSPATSGRETQYF. The DNA of the CDR3 is TGTGCCAGCAGCCCAGCGACTAGCGGACGGGAGACCCAGTACTTC.

This clone was seen only once. The chain recombines TRBV30 with TRBJ1-3; 9 bases align to TRBD1. The V gene's germline CDR1 is GTSNPN and CDR2 SVGIG (reference sequence). Germline trimming cut 5 bases from V and 0 bases from J; bases unmatched to any gene: 2. The CDR3 length is 14 residues. The CDR3, as DNA: TGTGCCTGGGGGACAGGGAGCTCTGGAAACACCATATATTTT. This translates into CAWGTGSSGNTIYF.

In this sample, this clone turned up a few times. DNA of the CDR3: TGTGCCATCAGTGATAGCGGGAGCACAGATACGCAGTATTTT. This codes for CAISDSGSTDTQYF. The J gene is TRBJ2-3, the V gene TRBV10-3; 7 bases fit TRBD2. The length of the CDR3 is 14 residues. Germline CDR1 reads ENHRY; CDR2 reads SYGVKD. Germline trimming cut 3 bases from V and 0 bases from J; bases unmatched to any gene: 0.

The rearrangement links TRBV6-5 to TRBJ2-5; maybe TRBD2 (5 bases). Germline CDR1 is MNHEY and CDR2 is SVGAGI. V gave up 10 bases and J gave up 5 bases, with 11 bases separating them. The length of the CDR3 is 11 residues. The CDR3 is CANRGGETQYF. The CDR3 DNA sequence: TGTGCCAACCGGGGTGGGGAGACCCAGTACTTC.

The chain carries TRBV5-1 and TRBJ1-2; D uncertain. V was cut by 1 base and J by 8 bases, with 18 bases left in between. Germline CDR1 and CDR2: SGHRS and YFSETQ. CDR3 length: 15 residues. DNA of the CDR3: TGCGCCAGCAGCTTGTTGGTAGGCGGTCCGGGGGGCTACACCTTC. It yields the protein CASSLLVGGPGGYTF. The whole variable domain, remainder taken from reference TRBV5-1 and TRBJ1-2, is KAGVTQTPRYLIKTRGQQVTLSCSPISGHRSVSWYQQTPGQGLQFLFEYFSETQRNKGNFPGRFSGRQFSNSRSEMNVSTLELGDSALYLCASSLLVGGPGGYTFGSGTRLTVV.

The rearrangement links TRBV19 to TRBJ1-4; D ambiguous. V lost 5 bases, J lost 8 bases, and 18 bases lay in between. This CDR3 comprises 15 residues. Germline values: CDR1 LNHDA, CDR2 SQIVND (reference sequence). The CDR3 nucleotides are TGTGCCAGTAGTCCCCGGGAGACCCCCGGAGAAAAACTGTTTTTT. The encoded protein is CASSPRETPGEKLFF.

This chain joins TRBV5-1 and TRBJ2-3, with 9 bases that match TRBD2. This CDR3 spans 17 amino acids. Germline CDR1 SGHRS, CDR2 YFSETQ. With V trimmed by 0 bases and J by 1 base, 6 bases remained unmatched. The DNA for the CDR3 is TGCGCCAGCAGCTTGGCCGGGGGCGGGAGGGGCACAGATACGCAGTATTTT. Protein product: CASSLAGGGRGTDTQYF.

The rearrangement uses TRBV6-5 and TRBJ2-1; 12 bases match TRBD1. The germline gives CDR1 MNHEY, CDR2 SVGAGI. The CDR3 runs 15 residues. Trimming at V came to 6 bases and at J to 2 bases, leaving 2 bases not matched to a gene. CDR3 in DNA: TGTGCCAGCAGCGGGACAGGGGGCACCTACAATGAGCAGTTCTTC. Translated, it gives CASSGTGGTYNEQFF.